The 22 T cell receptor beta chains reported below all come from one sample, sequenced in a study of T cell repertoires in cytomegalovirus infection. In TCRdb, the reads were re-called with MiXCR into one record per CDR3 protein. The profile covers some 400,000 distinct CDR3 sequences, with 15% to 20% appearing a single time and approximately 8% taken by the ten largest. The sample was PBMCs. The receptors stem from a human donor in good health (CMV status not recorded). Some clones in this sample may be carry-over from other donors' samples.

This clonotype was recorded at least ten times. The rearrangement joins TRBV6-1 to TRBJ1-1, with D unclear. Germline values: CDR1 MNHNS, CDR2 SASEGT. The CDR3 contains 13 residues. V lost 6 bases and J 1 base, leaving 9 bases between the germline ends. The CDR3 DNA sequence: TGTGCCAGCAGATTAAGTCCGAACACTGAAGCTTTCTTT. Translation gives CASRLSPNTEAFF.

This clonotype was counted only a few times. The CDR3 nucleotides are TGTGCCAGCAGCACCTACCGACAGGGATCGAGCTCCTACGAGCAGTACTTC. It specifies CASSTYRQGSSSYEQYF. The gene calls are TRBV5-6 and TRBJ2-7; the match to TRBD1 covers 7 bases. Germline CDR1 reads SGHDT; CDR2 reads YYEEEE. The CDR3 runs 17 residues. V gave up 4 bases and J gave up 0 bases; unmatched junction bases: 13.

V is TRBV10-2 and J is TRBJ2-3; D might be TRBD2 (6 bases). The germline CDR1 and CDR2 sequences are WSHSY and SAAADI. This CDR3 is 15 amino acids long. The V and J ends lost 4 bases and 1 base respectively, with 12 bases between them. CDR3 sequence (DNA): TGCGCCAGCAGTGGAGGCGGGATCGGCACAGATACGCAGTATTTT. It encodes CASSGGGIGTDTQYF.

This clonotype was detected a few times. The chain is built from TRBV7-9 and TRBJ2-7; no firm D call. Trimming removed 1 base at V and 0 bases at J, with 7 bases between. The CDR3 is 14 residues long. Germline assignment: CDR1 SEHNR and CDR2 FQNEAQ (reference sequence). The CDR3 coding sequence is TGTGCCAGCAGCTTAGGGGCCAACTCCTACGAGCAGTACTTC. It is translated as CASSLGANSYEQYF.

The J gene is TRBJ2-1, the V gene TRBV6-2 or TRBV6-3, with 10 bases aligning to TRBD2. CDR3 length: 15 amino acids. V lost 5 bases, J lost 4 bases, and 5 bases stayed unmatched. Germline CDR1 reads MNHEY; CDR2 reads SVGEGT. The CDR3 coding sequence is TGTGCCAGCAGTCACAAGCGGGGGGGTTACAATGAGCAGTTCTTC. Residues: CASSHKRGGYNEQFF.

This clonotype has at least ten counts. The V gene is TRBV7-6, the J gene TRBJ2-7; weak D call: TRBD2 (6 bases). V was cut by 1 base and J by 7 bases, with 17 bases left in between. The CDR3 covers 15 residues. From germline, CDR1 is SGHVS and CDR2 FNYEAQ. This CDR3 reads CASSLVPETAGEQYF. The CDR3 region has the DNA TGTGCCAGCAGCTTAGTTCCGGAGACGGCGGGGGAGCAGTACTTC.

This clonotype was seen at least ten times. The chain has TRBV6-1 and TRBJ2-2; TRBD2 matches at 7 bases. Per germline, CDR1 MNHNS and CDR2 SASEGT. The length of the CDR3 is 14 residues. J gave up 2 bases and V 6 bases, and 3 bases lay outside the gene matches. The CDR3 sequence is CASSRTRNTGELFF. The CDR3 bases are TGTGCCAGCAGCCGGACTAGAAACACCGGGGAGCTGTTTTTT.

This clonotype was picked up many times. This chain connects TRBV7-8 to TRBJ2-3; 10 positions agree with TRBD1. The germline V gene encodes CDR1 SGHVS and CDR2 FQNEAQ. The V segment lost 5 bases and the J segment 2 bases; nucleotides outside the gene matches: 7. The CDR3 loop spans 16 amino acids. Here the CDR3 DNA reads TGTGCCAGCAGCCCACGGACAGGGGGACTCACAGATACGCAGTATTTT. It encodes CASSPRTGGLTDTQYF.

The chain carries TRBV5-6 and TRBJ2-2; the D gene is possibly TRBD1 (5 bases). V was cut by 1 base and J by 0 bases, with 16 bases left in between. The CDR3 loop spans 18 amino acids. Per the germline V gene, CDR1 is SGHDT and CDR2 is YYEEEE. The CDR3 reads CASSLLRTGPANTGELFF. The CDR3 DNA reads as TGTGCCAGCAGCTTGTTACGCACAGGTCCGGCGAACACCGGGGAGCTGTTTTTT.

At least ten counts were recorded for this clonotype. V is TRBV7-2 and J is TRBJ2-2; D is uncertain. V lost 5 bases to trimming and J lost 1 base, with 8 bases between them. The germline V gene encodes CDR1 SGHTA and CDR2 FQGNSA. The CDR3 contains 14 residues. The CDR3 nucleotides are TGTGCCAGCAGCCAGAGCTTGAACACCGGGGAGCTGTTTTTT. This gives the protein CASSQSLNTGELFF.

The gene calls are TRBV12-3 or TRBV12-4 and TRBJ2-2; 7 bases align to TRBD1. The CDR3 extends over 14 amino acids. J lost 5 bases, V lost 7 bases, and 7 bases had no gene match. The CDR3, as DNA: TGTGCCAGCAAACAGACAGGGTCGACCGGGGAGCTGTTTTTT. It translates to CASKQTGSTGELFF.

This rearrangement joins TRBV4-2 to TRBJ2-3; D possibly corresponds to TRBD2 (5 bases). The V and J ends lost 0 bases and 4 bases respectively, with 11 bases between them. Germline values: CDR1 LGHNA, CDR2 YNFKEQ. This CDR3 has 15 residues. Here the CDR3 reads CASSQDGRVADTQYF. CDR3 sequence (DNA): TGTGCCAGCAGCCAAGATGGGCGGGTGGCAGATACGCAGTATTTT.

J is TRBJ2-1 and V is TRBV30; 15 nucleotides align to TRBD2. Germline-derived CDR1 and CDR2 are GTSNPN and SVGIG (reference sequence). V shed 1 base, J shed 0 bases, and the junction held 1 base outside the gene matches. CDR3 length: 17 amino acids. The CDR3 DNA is TGTGCCTGGAGTGGGACTAGCGGGAGGGCCTCCTACAATGAGCAGTTCTTC. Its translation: CAWSGTSGRASYNEQFF.

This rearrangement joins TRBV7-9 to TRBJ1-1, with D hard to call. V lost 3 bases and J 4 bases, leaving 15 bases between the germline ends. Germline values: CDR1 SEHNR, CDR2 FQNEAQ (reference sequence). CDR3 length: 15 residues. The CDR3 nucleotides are TGTGCCAGCAGCTTTCCCGCTCGAGTGGCCACTGAAGCTTTCTTT. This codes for CASSFPARVATEAFF.

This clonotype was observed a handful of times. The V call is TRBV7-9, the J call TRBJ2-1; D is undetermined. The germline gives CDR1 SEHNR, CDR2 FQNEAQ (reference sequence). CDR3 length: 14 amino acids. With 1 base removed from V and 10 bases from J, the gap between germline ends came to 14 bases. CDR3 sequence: CASSLVRVSEEQFF. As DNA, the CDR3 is TGTGCCAGCAGCTTAGTGAGAGTAAGTGAGGAGCAGTTCTTC.

This chain's CDR3 is CASSLDILTEAFF. CDR3 bases: TGTGCCAGCAGTCTGGACATCCTAACTGAAGCTTTCTTT. The chain has TRBV12-3 or TRBV12-4 and TRBJ1-1; tentative D call: TRBD1 (5 bases). Trimming shortened V by 5 bases and J by 5 bases, and 12 bases separated the two germline ends. CDR3 length: 13 amino acids.

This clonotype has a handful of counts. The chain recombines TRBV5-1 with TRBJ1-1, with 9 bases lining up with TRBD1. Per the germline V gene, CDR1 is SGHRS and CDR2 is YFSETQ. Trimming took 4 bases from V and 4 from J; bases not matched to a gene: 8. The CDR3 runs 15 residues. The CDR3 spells CASSLKQGAGTEAFF. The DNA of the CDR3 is TGCGCCAGCAGCCTCAAACAGGGGGCGGGCACTGAAGCTTTCTTT.

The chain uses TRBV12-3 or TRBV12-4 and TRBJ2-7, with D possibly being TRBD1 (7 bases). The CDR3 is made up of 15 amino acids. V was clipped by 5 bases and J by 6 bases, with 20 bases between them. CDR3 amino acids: CASSPGDSTVGEQYF. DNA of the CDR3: TGTGCCAGCAGTCCGGGGGACAGTACAGTCGGCGAGCAGTACTTC.

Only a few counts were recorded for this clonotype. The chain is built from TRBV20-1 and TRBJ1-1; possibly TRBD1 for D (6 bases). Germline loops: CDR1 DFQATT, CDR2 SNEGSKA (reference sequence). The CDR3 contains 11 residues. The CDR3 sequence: CSGEGDTEAFF. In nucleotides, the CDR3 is TGCAGCGGAGAGGGGGACACTGAAGCTTTCTTT.

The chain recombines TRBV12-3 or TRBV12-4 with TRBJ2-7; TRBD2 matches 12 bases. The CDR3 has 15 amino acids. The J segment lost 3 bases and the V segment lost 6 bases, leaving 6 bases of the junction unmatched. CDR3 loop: CASREGLAGSYEQYF. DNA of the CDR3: TGTGCCAGCAGGGAGGGACTAGCGGGTAGCTACGAGCAGTACTTC.

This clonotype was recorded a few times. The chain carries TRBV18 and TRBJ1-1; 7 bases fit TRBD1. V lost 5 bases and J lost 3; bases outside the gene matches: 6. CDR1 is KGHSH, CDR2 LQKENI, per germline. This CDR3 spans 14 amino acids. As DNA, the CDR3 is TGTGCCAGCTCAACAGGGGTGGGGGACACTGAAGCTTTCTTT. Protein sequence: CASSTGVGDTEAFF.

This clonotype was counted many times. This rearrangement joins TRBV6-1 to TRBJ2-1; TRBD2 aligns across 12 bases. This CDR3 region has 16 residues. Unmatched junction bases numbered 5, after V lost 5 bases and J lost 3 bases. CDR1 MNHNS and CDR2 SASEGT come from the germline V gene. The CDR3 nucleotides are TGTGCCAGCAGTTCCCTAGCGGGAGGGTTCTACAATGAGCAGTTCTTC. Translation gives CASSSLAGGFYNEQFF.